This T cell receptor (beta chain) is from a study of shared clonotypes between healthy human individuals. As processed by the authors: ImmunoSEQ junction-only sequences lacked quality scores, so their filtering differed. Profiling relied on immunoSEQ multiplex PCR, and the TCRdb table lists in-frame clones only, not all of them. Clone size and V and J calls were adopted from that table, with D and trimming inferred from the DNA. Seen here are 2 million to 3 million clones, 80% to 95% observed once, and the top ten hold approximately 0.37%. Trimming stripped 4 bases from V and 0 bases from J, with 14 bases between. The CDR3 runs 16 residues. Germline V gene sequence: CDR1 SGHNT, CDR2 YYREEE (reference sequence). Naive CD4+ cells were CD45RA-selected; the remaining cells were memory. Overall study findings and caveats: Naive CD4 clonotypes overlapped across a handful of donors at around 4.7%. The represented genetic and exposure-history diversity was limited by the small number of donors.

Notes on this clone: What it recognizes is unknown.

The chain carries TRBV5-4 and TRBJ2-4; D is possibly TRBD1 (6 bases). Sequencing was carried out using naive CD4+ T cells from PBMCs. Subset denoted: CD45RA+ positively selected. The sequence came from a man between 18 and 29 years old in good health. Some clones in this sample may be carry-over from other donors' samples. The CDR3 loop is CASSINRELAKNIQYF. CDR3 nucleotide sequence: TGTGCCAGCAGCATTAACAGGGAACTAGCCAAAAACATTCAGTACTTC.